These 2 T cell receptor beta chains originate from one sample sequenced in a study of T cells after posttransplantation cyclophosphamide. Some clones are missing from TCRdb's copy, which holds only in-frame ones; the method was immunoSEQ multiplex PCR. Listed for the sample are fewer than 12,000 clones, none seen a single time. Cyclophosphamide on days +3 and +4 followed busulfan-fludarabine conditioning and a marrow graft. Sequencing was performed on PBMCs, taken after allogeneic stem cell transplant with posttransplant cyclophosphamide. These receptors were collected from a female patient in her 40s who received an allogeneic stem cell transplant from a related donor, was CMV-positive, and had no GVHD. Some T cells may possibly be graft donor cells.

This clone has a count of ten or more. The chain uses TRBV5-1 and TRBJ1-1, with TRBD1 as a possible D gene (6 bases). The CDR3 has 13 amino acids. V lost 7 bases, J lost 2 bases, and 12 bases lay in between. Germline assignment: CDR1 SGHRS and CDR2 YFSETQ. CDR3 coding DNA: TGCGCCAGCCAGGACAGACTAAACACTGAAGCTTTCTTT. Protein: CASQDRLNTEAFF. Looking up the rest from reference TRBV5-1 and TRBJ1-1 gives the full variable domain: KAGVTQTPRYLIKTRGQQVTLSCSPISGHRSVSWYQQTPGQGLQFLFEYFSETQRNKGNFPGRFSGRQFSNSRSEMNVSTLELGDSALYLCASQDRLNTEAFFGQGTRLTVV.

This clone was detected many times. This chain uses TRBV10-3 with TRBJ2-1; 14 nucleotides align to TRBD2. This CDR3 has 15 residues. The V and J ends lost 6 bases and 7 bases, in that order; junction bases with no gene match: 5. CDR1 is ENHRY and CDR2 is SYGVKD in the germline V gene. CDR3: CAIRGTSGSKNEQFF. In DNA, the CDR3 is TGTGCCATCAGGGGGACTAGCGGGAGTAAGAATGAGCAGTTCTTC.